The next 4 T cell receptor beta chains were all read from a single sample in a study of shared clonotypes between healthy human individuals. The table came from immunoSEQ multiplex PCR; TCRdb's copy has only in-frame clones and leaves some out. The sample shows around 2,000,000 clones, roughly 96% of them seen only once. The sequencing sample was made of naive CD4+ T cells sorted from blood. Subset specified: CD45RA+ positively selected. These receptors were taken from a man younger than 30 in good health.

This clone was picked up many times. Relative to the germline gene, one junction end is altered; a read error may explain this. The chain uses TRBV7-8 and TRBJ2-1; D is perhaps TRBD1 (7 bases). CDR1 is SGHVS and CDR2 is FQNEAQ in the germline V gene. CDR3 length: 12 residues. CDR3 DNA sequence: TGTGCCAGCAGCCCCGTCGGGGGCCAGGGGGTCTTC. Its protein product is CASSPVGGQGVF.

V gene TRBV11-2 combines with J gene TRBJ2-5; possible D gene TRBD2, 5 bases. This CDR3 region has 13 residues. V lost 5 bases and J 5 bases, leaving 12 bases between the germline ends. Germline V gives CDR1 SGHAT, CDR2 FQNNGV. Here the CDR3 reads CASSRPTRETQYF. For the CDR3, the DNA is TGTGCCAGCAGCCGCCCTACTAGGGAGACCCAGTACTTC.

V usage is TRBV18 and J usage is TRBJ2-7; 7 bases are shared with TRBD1. The CDR3 runs to 13 residues. Germline CDR1 is KGHSH and CDR2 is LQKENI. The V and J ends lost 4 bases and 5 bases, in that order; junction bases with no gene match: 5. This CDR3 is CASSQDRVHEQYF. In nucleotides, the CDR3 is TGTGCCAGCTCACAAGACAGGGTCCACGAGCAGTACTTC.

The V and J genes are TRBV29-1 and TRBJ2-3; unclear D gene. The CDR3 has 13 amino acids. The germline CDR1 and CDR2 sequences are SQVTM and ANQGSEA. The V end lost 2 bases, the J end lost 3 bases, and 9 bases lay between the germline ends. The CDR3 loop reads CSVESQRTDTQYF. DNA for the CDR3: TGCAGCGTTGAAAGCCAGAGAACAGATACGCAGTATTTT.